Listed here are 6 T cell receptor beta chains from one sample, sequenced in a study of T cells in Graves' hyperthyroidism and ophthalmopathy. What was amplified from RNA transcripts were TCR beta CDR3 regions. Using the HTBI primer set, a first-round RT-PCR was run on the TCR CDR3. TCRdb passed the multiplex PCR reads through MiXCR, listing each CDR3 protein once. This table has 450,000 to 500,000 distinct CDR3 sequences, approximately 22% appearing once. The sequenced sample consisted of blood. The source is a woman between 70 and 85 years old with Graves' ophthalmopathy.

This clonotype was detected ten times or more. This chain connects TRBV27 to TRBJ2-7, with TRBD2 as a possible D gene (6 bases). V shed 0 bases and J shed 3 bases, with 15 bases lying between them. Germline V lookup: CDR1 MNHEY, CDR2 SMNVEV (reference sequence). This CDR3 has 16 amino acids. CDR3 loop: CASSLSGGLEIYEQYF. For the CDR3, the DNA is TGTGCCAGCAGTTTATCGGGGGGACTCGAGATCTACGAGCAGTACTTC.

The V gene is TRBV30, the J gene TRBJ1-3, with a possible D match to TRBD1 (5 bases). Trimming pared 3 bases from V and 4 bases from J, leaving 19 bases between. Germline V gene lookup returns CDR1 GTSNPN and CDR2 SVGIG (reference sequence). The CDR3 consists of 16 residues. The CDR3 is CAWRPRRGWGGNTIYF. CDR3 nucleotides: TGTGCCTGGAGGCCGCGGAGGGGCTGGGGAGGAAACACCATATATTTT. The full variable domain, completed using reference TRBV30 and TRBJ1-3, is SQTIHQWPATLVQPVGSPLSLECTVEGTSNPNLYWYRQAAGRGLQLLFYSVGIGQISSEVPQNLSASRPQDRQFILSSKKLLLSDSGFYLCAWRPRRGWGGNTIYFGEGSWLTVV.

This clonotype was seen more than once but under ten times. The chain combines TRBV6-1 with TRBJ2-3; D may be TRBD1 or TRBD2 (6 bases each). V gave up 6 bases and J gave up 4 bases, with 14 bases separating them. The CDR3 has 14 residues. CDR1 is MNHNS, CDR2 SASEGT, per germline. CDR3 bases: TGTGCCAGCAGACCCGGGGGCGGCGCAGATACGCAGTATTTT. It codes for CASRPGGGADTQYF.

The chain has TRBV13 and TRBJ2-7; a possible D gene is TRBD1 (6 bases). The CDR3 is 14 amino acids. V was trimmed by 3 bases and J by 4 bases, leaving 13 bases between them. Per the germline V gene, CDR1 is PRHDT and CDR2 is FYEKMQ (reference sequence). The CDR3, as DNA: TGTGCCAGCAGCTTCACAGGGATGCTATACGAGCAGTACTTC. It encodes CASSFTGMLYEQYF.

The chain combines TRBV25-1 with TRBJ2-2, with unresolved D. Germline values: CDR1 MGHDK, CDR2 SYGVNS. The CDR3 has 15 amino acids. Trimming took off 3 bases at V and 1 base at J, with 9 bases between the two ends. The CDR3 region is CASSETRQNTGELFF. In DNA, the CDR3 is TGTGCCAGCAGTGAGACGCGGCAGAACACCGGGGAGCTGTTTTTT. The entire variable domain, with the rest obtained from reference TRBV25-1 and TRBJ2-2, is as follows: EADIYQTPRYLVIGTGKKITLECSQTMGHDKMYWYQQDPGMELHLIHYSYGVNSTEKGDLSSESTVSRIRTEHFPLTLESARPSHTSQYLCASSETRQNTGELFFGEGSRLTVL.

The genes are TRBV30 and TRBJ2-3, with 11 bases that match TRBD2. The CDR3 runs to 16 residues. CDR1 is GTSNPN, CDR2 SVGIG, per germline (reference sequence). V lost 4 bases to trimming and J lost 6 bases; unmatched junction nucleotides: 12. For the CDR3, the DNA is TGTGCCTGGACTAGGCCGGGACTAGCGGTTTTTGATACGCAGTATTTT. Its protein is CAWTRPGLAVFDTQYF. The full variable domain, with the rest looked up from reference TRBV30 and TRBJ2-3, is SQTIHQWPATLVQPVGSPLSLECTVEGTSNPNLYWYRQAAGRGLQLLFYSVGIGQISSEVPQNLSASRPQDRQFILSSKKLLLSDSGFYLCAWTRPGLAVFDTQYFGPGTRLTVL.